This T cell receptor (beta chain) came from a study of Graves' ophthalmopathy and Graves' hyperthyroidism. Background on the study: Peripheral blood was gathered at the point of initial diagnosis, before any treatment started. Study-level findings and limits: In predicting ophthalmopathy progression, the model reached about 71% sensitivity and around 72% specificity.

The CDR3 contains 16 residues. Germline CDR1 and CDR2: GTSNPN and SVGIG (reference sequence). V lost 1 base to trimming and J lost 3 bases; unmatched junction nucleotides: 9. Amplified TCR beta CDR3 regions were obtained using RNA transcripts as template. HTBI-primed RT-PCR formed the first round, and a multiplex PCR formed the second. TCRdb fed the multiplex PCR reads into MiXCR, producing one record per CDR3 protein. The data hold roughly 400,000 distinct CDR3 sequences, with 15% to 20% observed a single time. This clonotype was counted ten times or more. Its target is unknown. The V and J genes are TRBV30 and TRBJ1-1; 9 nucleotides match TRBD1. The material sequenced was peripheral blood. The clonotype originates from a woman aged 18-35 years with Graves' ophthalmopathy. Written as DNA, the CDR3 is TGTGCCTGGAGTGCTGGACAGGGGCGATGGGACACTGAAGCTTTCTTT. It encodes CAWSAGQGRWDTEAFF.